Each of the 16 T cell receptor beta chains below was sequenced from the same sample in a study of control samples from healthy donors and cancer patients. The protocol was immunoSEQ multiplex PCR, while the TCRdb copy is restricted to in-frame clones and leaves out a portion. Here the sample spans more than 85,000 clones, roughly 90% being singletons. The sample consisted of PBMCs. These receptors originate from a woman in her fifties or sixties with lung cancer.

The V and J genes are TRBV6-1 and TRBJ1-4, with no clear D. V lost 0 bases and J lost 11, with 10 bases in between. The germline V gene has CDR1 MNHNS and CDR2 SASEGT. This CDR3 has 13 amino acids. CDR3 region: CASSEADRGKLFF. Written as DNA, the CDR3 is TGTGCCAGCAGTGAAGCGGATCGCGGGAAACTGTTTTTT.

This chain links TRBV11-2 with TRBJ2-4; D may match TRBD1 or TRBD2 (5 bases each). Trimming cost V 0 bases and J 10 bases, with 13 bases left between them. Per germline, CDR1 SGHAT and CDR2 FQNNGV. CDR3 size: 14 residues. The CDR3 sequence: CASSLDQGTRIQYF. CDR3 in DNA: TGTGCCAGCAGCTTAGACCAGGGTACTAGGATTCAGTACTTC.

The V and J genes are TRBV4-3 and TRBJ2-3; a weak D match, TRBD2 (6 bases). Germline assignment: CDR1 LGHNA and CDR2 YSLEER. V dropped 4 bases and J dropped 0 bases, with 11 bases sitting between them. The CDR3 runs 15 residues. This chain's CDR3 is CASSRRERSTDTQYF. CDR3 nucleotides: TGCGCCAGCAGCCGCCGGGAGAGGAGCACAGATACGCAGTATTTT.

This clone was observed a handful of times. V usage is TRBV28 and J usage is TRBJ2-5; 7 nucleotides match TRBD1. From germline, CDR1 is MDHEN and CDR2 SYDVKM. J lost 5 bases, V lost 5 bases, and 14 bases had no gene match. The CDR3 extends over 16 amino acids. The CDR3 spells CASSLLLTGRMETQYF. As DNA, the CDR3 is TGTGCCAGCAGTCTTCTCCTGACAGGGAGAATGGAGACCCAGTACTTC.

The CDR3 region is CASSLGLTEGRGVGTEAFF. DNA of the CDR3: TGTGCCAGCAGTTTAGGACTTACAGAGGGACGGGGGGTAGGGACTGAAGCTTTCTTT. The V and J genes are TRBV28 and TRBJ1-1; D is possibly TRBD1 (5 bases). Trimming removed 2 bases from V and 5 bases from J, with 27 bases in between. Germline-derived CDR1 and CDR2 are MDHEN and SYDVKM. The CDR3 spans 19 residues.

This chain joins TRBV4-1 and TRBJ1-5; maybe TRBD1 (5 bases). CDR1 is MGHRA, CDR2 YSYEKL, per germline. The CDR3 contains 19 residues. V lost 0 bases, J lost 0 bases, and 18 bases lay in between. CDR3 in amino acids: CASSQDQGMTVNSNQPQHF. The CDR3 region has the DNA TGCGCCAGCAGCCAAGATCAGGGCATGACAGTGAATAGCAATCAGCCCCAGCATTTT.

The J gene is TRBJ1-4, the V gene TRBV7-2, with D possibly matching TRBD1 (6 bases). The CDR3 runs to 15 residues. Germline V CDR1 and CDR2: SGHTA, FQGNSA. Deletions cut 1 base from V and 5 bases from J, with 11 bases between. The CDR3 bases are TGTGCCAGCAGCTTAGATAGCCAGGGGAATGAAAAACTGTTTTTT. It codes for CASSLDSQGNEKLFF.

The chain couples TRBV7-2 to TRBJ1-1, with D maybe TRBD1 (5 bases). The CDR3 is 15 amino acids. Germline assignment: CDR1 SGHTA and CDR2 FQGNSA. V gave up 1 base and J gave up 0 bases, with 9 bases separating them. CDR3 nucleotides: TGTGCCAGCAGCTTAGGCGGGGGAATGAACACTGAAGCTTTCTTT. Its translation: CASSLGGGMNTEAFF.

The J gene is TRBJ2-3, the V gene TRBV18; D is unclear. The CDR3 is made up of 14 amino acids. Deletions cut 0 bases from V and 4 bases from J, with 8 bases between. Germline CDR1 reads KGHSH; CDR2 reads LQKENI. DNA of the CDR3: TGTGCCAGCTCACCACCGGTGAGGTCAGATACGCAGTATTTT. Translated: CASSPPVRSDTQYF.

The chain has TRBV5-1 and TRBJ1-6, with D tentatively TRBD1 (6 bases). The CDR3 spans 16 residues. The V gene's germline CDR1 is SGHRS and CDR2 YFSETQ. Trimming took 2 bases from V and 10 from J, leaving 19 bases between them. The CDR3 region is CASSFDLQGPGSPLHF. The CDR3 nucleotides read TGCGCCAGCAGCTTCGACTTACAGGGTCCGGGGTCACCCCTCCACTTT.

This clone has only a few counts. V gene TRBV28 combines with J gene TRBJ1-2, with 8 bases fitting TRBD1. V was clipped by 8 bases and J by 3 bases; unmatched bases: 11. CDR3 length: 15 amino acids. In germline, CDR1 is MDHEN, CDR2 SYDVKM. The CDR3 reads CASSPPGGAYYGYTF. The CDR3 DNA reads as TGTGCCAGCTCACCCCCAGGGGGCGCATACTATGGCTACACCTTC.

The V gene is TRBV18, the J gene TRBJ2-7; TRBD2 matches at 8 bases. This CDR3 has 16 residues. V was pared by 3 bases and J by 4 bases, with 11 bases of the junction left unmatched. Germline-derived CDR1 and CDR2 are KGHSH and LQKENI. In DNA form, the CDR3 reads TGTGCCAGCTCACCCTACGCGGGGGGCGAAGGGTACGAGCAGTACTTC. This sequence encodes CASSPYAGGEGYEQYF.

The chain combines TRBV7-8 with TRBJ1-6, with a possible D match to TRBD1 (5 bases). Per germline, CDR1 SGHVS and CDR2 FQNEAQ. Trimming shortened V by 5 bases and J by 10 bases, and 18 bases separated the two germline ends. This CDR3 has 15 amino acids. For the CDR3, the DNA is TGTGCCAGCAGCCCCCGGGAGGCCGGGGGGTCACCCCTCCACTTT. This translates into CASSPREAGGSPLHF. Full variable domain (missing parts from reference TRBV7-8 and TRBJ1-6): GAGVSQSPRYKVAKRGQDVALRCDPISGHVSLFWYQQALGQGPEFLTYFQNEAQLDKSGLPSDRFFAERPEGSVSTLKIQRTQQEDSAVYLCASSPREAGGSPLHFGNGTRLTVT.

V gene TRBV19 combines with J gene TRBJ2-5; 9 nucleotides align to TRBD2. Losses at the gene ends were 3 bases for V and 2 bases for J; bases not matched to a gene: 4. Germline V gene sequence: CDR1 LNHDA, CDR2 SQIVND (reference sequence). The CDR3 is 15 residues long. CDR3: CASSIRGGEQETQYF. CDR3 bases: TGTGCCAGTAGTATCCGCGGGGGGGAACAAGAGACCCAGTACTTC.

This clone showed up just a few times. The rearrangement links TRBV11-2 to TRBJ2-1, with TRBD1 matching 7 bases. This CDR3 has 15 amino acids. After removal of 5 bases from V and 8 bases from J, the junction contained 12 bases not matched to a gene. Germline V gene lookup returns CDR1 SGHAT and CDR2 FQNNGV. CDR3 DNA sequence: TGTGCCAGCAGCCTATTGGACAGGCGGAACGATGAGCAGTTCTTC. Its protein is CASSLLDRRNDEQFF.

This clone was recorded once. V usage is TRBV13 and J usage is TRBJ2-1; 14 positions match TRBD2. Germline trimming cut 4 bases from V and 3 bases from J; bases unmatched to any gene: 8. This CDR3 has 18 residues. Germline CDR1 PRHDT, CDR2 FYEKMQ (reference sequence). CDR3 sequence reads: CASSSGTSGRGNYNEQFF. CDR3 nucleotide sequence: TGTGCCAGCAGCTCCGGGACTAGCGGGAGAGGGAACTACAATGAGCAGTTCTTC.